Described below is a single T cell receptor beta chain sequence and its context. Its antigen is currently not known. This CDR3 fails to terminate in the conserved phenylalanine or tryptophan, so it likely reflects a read error. This sample is drawn from a study of T-cell reconstitution after alpha-beta-depleted transplantation in children (dated by TCRdb to about 2016). Background on the whole study: The study quantitatively tracked T-cell immune reconstitution after TCRalphabeta/CD19-depleted allogeneic hematopoietic cell transplantation in children using TCR repertoire profiling. The paper as a whole reports these results and caveats: In some patients, high TCRbeta diversity at day 60 was attributed to recipient T cells and intrathymic progenitors that had survived conditioning. Apparently early alphabetaT-cell count recovery about two months after transplant reportedly relied on only several hundred rapidly expanded clones derived from non-depleted graft cells. Over the following months the frequencies of hyperexpanded clones went down, and after one year T-cell counts and TCRbeta diversity were mostly credited to newly produced T cells.

What the treatment or condition label conveys for this sample: allogeneic hematopoietic cell transplantation with graft depleted of TCRalphabeta T cells and CD19 B cells. The children who served as transplant recipients had been given grafts of TCRalphabeta/CD19-depleted allogeneic hematopoietic cells. Preparation of the library involved PCR. The sequencing machine was an Illumina HiSeq 2500. TCR libraries were prepared with molecular barcoding, using unique molecular identifiers to normalize TCRbeta repertoire quantification. TCRdb trimmed public reads at Q25 via fastp, called clones via MiXCR and kept in-frame beta chains. Under each unique CDR3 protein, matching rows form one entry showing the most common genes and DNA. The sample table shows 300,000 to 400,000 distinct CDR3 sequences, and 20% to 30% are seen once. Of the sample, about a tenth falls within the top ten clones. The source material was PBMCs, mostly from graft donor cells, sampled 180 days after TCRalphabeta/CD19-depleted stem cell transplant. This TCR was sampled from a male patient aged 10-17 years who had a stem cell transplant for acute lymphoblastic leukemia, so the T cells may come from the graft donor.

The CDR3 loop reads CSARGQNYGYTS. Here is the DNA: TGCAGTGCTAGGGGACAGAACTATGGCTACACCTCC. The chain joins TRBV20-1 to TRBJ1-2; the junction holds 7 bases that match TRBD1. V and J are trimmed by 3 bases and 2 bases, and the gene matches miss 0 bases of the junction. The germline V gene (reference sequence) supplies CDR1 DFQATT and CDR2 SNEGSKA. 12 amino acids form the CDR3, both terminal residues included. The kept DNA is CDR3 alone, 36 bases in frame from the first base.